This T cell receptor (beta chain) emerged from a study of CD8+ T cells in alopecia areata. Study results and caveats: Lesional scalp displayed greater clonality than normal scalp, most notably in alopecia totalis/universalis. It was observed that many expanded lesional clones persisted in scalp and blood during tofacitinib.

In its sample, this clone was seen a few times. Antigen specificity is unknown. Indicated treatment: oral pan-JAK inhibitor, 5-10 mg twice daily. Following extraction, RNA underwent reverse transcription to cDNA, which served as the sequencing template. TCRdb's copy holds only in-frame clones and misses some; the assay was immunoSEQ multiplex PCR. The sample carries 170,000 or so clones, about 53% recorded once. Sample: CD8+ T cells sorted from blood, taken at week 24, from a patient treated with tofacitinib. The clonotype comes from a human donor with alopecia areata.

In DNA, the CDR3 is TGTGCCAGCAGTGAATTTATGGAGATTGAAGCTTTCTTT. Protein product: CASSEFMEIEAFF. This sequence joins TRBV25-1 and TRBJ1-1; D is unresolved. V shed 1 base and J shed 7 bases, with 10 bases lying between them. Germline V CDR1 and CDR2: MGHDK, SYGVNS. This CDR3 contains 13 residues.